A selection of T cell receptor beta chains follows, all from one sample in a study of blood T cell repertoires in COVID-19. Libraries were prepared by immunoSEQ multiplex PCR; TCRdb keeps only in-frame clonotypes and omits some of them. The sample contains over 60,000 clones, around 79% of which appear only once. The source material was peripheral blood. These TCRs come from a human donor in a cohort sampled during active COVID-19. The CDR3 runs from the conserved cysteine through the conserved F or W. D genes are given only for firm matches.

>TRBD2|TRBV5-6|TRBJ2-3
CASSSKRGGHLLTDTQYF
>TRBD2|TRBV11-3|TRBJ2-2
CASSQGLAGPGELFF
>TRBD1|TRBV18|TRBJ2-3
CASSPGQGGYTDTQYF
>TRBD1|TRBV18|TRBJ1-2
CASSQDRADYGYTF
>.|TRBV4-2|TRBJ1-3
CASSQTRGTGKNTIYF
>.|TRBV5-3|TRBJ2-5
CARSLRGGQETQYF
>.|TRBV6-5|TRBJ1-4
CASSYQGDNEKLFF
>.|TRBV10-3|TRBJ2-2
CAIRGGNTGELFF
>.|TRBV2|TRBJ1-4
CASSDPGPGTNEKLFF
>.|TRBV10-3|TRBJ2-7
CAIGASSYEQYF
>.|TRBV2|TRBJ1-6
CASSEGGGGNSPLHF
>TRBD2|TRBV11-2|TRBJ2-1
CASSLDPSGRRSYNEQFF
>TRBD1|TRBV5-4|TRBJ1-6
CASSFWTGTSPLHF
>TRBD2|TRBV5-4|TRBJ2-5
CASGTEGGALKETQYF
>TRBD1|TRBV11-2|TRBJ2-7
CASSQGTGSVREQYF
>TRBD1|TRBV18|TRBJ1-5
CASSPPGGQPNQPQHF
>.|TRBV7-2|TRBJ2-2
CASGWTVSGELFF
>.|TRBV7-7|TRBJ2-2
CASSPIGRGLNTGELFF
>TRBD2|TRBV18|TRBJ2-1
CASSPNSGRRLNEQFF
>TRBD1|TRBV18|TRBJ1-2
CASSPPGQGAYGYTF
>.|TRBV19|TRBJ1-2
CASSIDLLYGYTF
>TRBD1|TRBV19|TRBJ2-5
CASRTRQGETQYF
>TRBD2|TRBV25-1|TRBJ2-1
CASSEVPGLAGTPNEQFF
>.|TRBV27|TRBJ2-3
CASSLNTLTDTQYF
>.|TRBV18|TRBJ2-5
CASSPFGEETQYF
>.|TRBV5-6|TRBJ2-7
CASSPPRVGEQYF
>.|TRBV5-4|TRBJ2-7
CASSPRGGAYEQYF
>.|TRBV6-5|TRBJ1-1
CASSNWRNTEAFF
>.|TRBV7-2|TRBJ2-5
CASRFLAPQETQYF
>TRBD2|TRBV7-2|TRBJ2-3
CASSPLWAGEADTQYF
>.|TRBV19|TRBJ2-1
CASSPASGVIYNEQFF
>.|TRBV6-5|TRBJ1-1
CASSYSVANTEAFF
>.|TRBV7-3|TRBJ2-2
CASSLYLLEGAGELFF
>.|TRBV28|TRBJ2-1
CASSPDTRVDEQFF
>.|TRBV9|TRBJ2-1
CASSVGPQDEQFF
>TRBD2|TRBV12-5|TRBJ2-1
CASALGGSGRGEQFF
>.|TRBV19|TRBJ1-6
CASSVQFAQGRRHSPLHF